Listed below are T cell receptor beta chains from one sample, sequenced in a study of blood T cells in healthy people across ages. One entry per CDR3 protein, called by TCRdb with MiXCR from the 5' RACE reads. The sample carries 500,000 to 550,000 distinct CDR3 sequences, about 24% recorded once. Another study also made use of these data, one on T cells of mothers and their children.

Sequenced sample: blood. These receptor sequences come from a boy aged 5-17 years in good health. Both conserved end residues are part of each CDR3. The D gene is left open where the match is weak. A clone size is listed for some rows: how often the clone was seen (once, few, many), or a class if it is expanded.

13	TRBD2	TRBV29-1	TRBJ2-7	few	CSVELAVPGEQYF	TGCAGCGTTGAACTAGCGGTCCCTGGCGAGCAGTACTTC
12	-	TRBV29-1	TRBJ1-4	-	CSVGEKDGKLFF	TGCAGCGTTGGAGAGAAAGACGGAAAACTGTTTTTT
14	TRBD1	TRBV5-4	TRBJ1-1	few	CASSLDQGVAEAFF	TGTGCCAGCAGCTTGGATCAGGGGGTGGCTGAAGCTTTCTTT
16	-	TRBV5-5	TRBJ1-4	few	CASSLASGGMGEKLFF	TGTGCCAGCAGCTTGGCCTCGGGGGGCATGGGTGAAAAACTGTTTTTT
14	TRBD1	TRBV2	TRBJ2-7	-	CARRGLRGLYEQYF	TGTGCCCGCAGGGGGTTACGGGGCCTCTACGAGCAGTACTTC
14	-	TRBV30	TRBJ1-6	few	CAWSVDPKNSPLHF	TGTGCCTGGAGTGTGGACCCAAAAAATTCACCCCTCCACTTT
13	TRBD2	TRBV29-1	TRBJ2-7	-	CSVQPSGPREQYF	TGCAGCGTTCAACCTAGCGGTCCCCGGGAGCAGTACTTC
18	TRBD2	TRBV11-2	TRBJ2-5	-	CASSSIGGLAGARETQYF	TGTGCCAGCAGCTCTATCGGGGGACTGGCGGGAGCAAGAGAGACCCAGTACTTC
16	-	TRBV7-3	TRBJ2-3	-	CASSLWPSGSTDTQYF	TGTGCCAGCAGCTTATGGCCTAGTGGTTCCACAGATACGCAGTATTTT
15	TRBD1	TRBV7-2	TRBJ1-2	few	CASSSRDRVDYGYTF	TGTGCCAGCAGCTCCCGGGACAGGGTCGACTATGGCTACACCTTC
13	TRBD1	TRBV20-1	TRBJ1-6	-	CSARDRVGSPLHF	TGCAGTGCCAGGGACAGGGTTGGATCACCCCTCCACTTT
16	TRBD1	TRBV28	TRBJ1-5	few	CASSNSDRGHNQPQHF	TGTGCCAGCAGTAACTCGGACAGGGGGCACAATCAGCCCCAGCATTTT
13	-	TRBV9	TRBJ2-3	few	CASSVGQTDTQYF	TGTGCCAGCAGCGTCGGGCAGACAGATACGCAGTATTTT
12	-	TRBV11-2	TRBJ2-5	-	CASSLSPGIQYF	TGTGCCAGCAGCCTATCGCCCGGAATACAGTACTTC
16	-	TRBV6-4	TRBJ2-4	-	CASSEPPGEGEDIQYF	TGTGCCAGCAGTGAGCCCCCCGGGGAGGGGGAGGACATTCAGTACTTC
15	-	TRBV4-3	TRBJ2-3	-	CASSLAIGSTDTQYF	TGCGCCAGCAGCCTAGCAATAGGTAGCACAGATACGCAGTATTTT
17	TRBD2	TRBV7-9	TRBJ2-3	few	CASSLSPSGASTDTQYF	TGTGCCAGCAGCTTATCCCCTAGCGGGGCAAGCACAGATACGCAGTATTTT
14	-	TRBV20-1	TRBJ1-5	-	CSASDRWVNQPQHF	TGCAGTGCTAGTGACAGATGGGTTAATCAGCCCCAGCATTTT
15	-	TRBV6-1	TRBJ1-1	few	CASSEIPGGFTEAFF	TGTGCCAGCAGTGAAATCCCGGGGGGCTTCACTGAAGCTTTCTTT
16	-	TRBV7-2	TRBJ1-2	-	CASSPGGGALSYGYTF	TGTGCCAGCAGCCCCGGGGGAGGGGCCCTATCCTATGGCTACACCTTC
14	TRBD1	TRBV7-2	TRBJ1-2	few	CAGSSDRGPYGYTF	TGTGCCGGCAGCTCGGACAGGGGTCCCTATGGCTACACCTTC
12	TRBD2	TRBV29-1	TRBJ2-7	-	CSVAGGSLEQYF	TGCAGCGTTGCGGGCGGGAGTCTCGAGCAGTACTTC
13	-	TRBV5-1	TRBJ2-3	few	CASSPLAPDTQYF	TGCGCCAGCAGCCCACTAGCACCAGATACGCAGTATTTT
18	-	TRBV2	TRBJ2-2	few	CASSERGVHPKTTGELFF	TGTGCCAGCAGTGAACGAGGGGTCCACCCAAAGACGACCGGGGAGCTGTTTTTT
14	-	TRBV10-3	TRBJ2-7	many	CAIKKQGSAIEQYF	TGTGCCATCAAAAAACAGGGATCTGCGATCGAGCAGTACTTC
14	TRBD1	TRBV2	TRBJ1-5	many	CASSGTGVNQPQHF	TGTGCCAGCAGCGGGACAGGGGTAAATCAGCCCCAGCATTTT
18	-	TRBV7-2	TRBJ2-1	few	CASSLESLGSGLLNEQFF	TGTGCCAGCAGCTTAGAGTCCCTTGGTAGCGGACTACTCAATGAGCAGTTCTTC
14	-	TRBV20-1	TRBJ2-3	few	CSARAASSTDTQYF	TGCAGTGCTAGAGCGGCCTCTAGCACAGATACGCAGTATTTT
15	TRBD1	TRBV28	TRBJ1-2	-	CASSLLDREHYGYTF	TGTGCCAGCAGTTTATTAGACAGGGAGCACTATGGCTACACCTTC
15	-	TRBV24-1	TRBJ1-4	few	CATSDSSGANEKLFF	TGTGCCACCAGTGATTCTTCGGGGGCGAACGAAAAACTGTTTTTT
17	-	TRBV10-3	TRBJ2-2	-	CAISEGGGFANTGELFF	TGTGCCATCAGTGAAGGTGGTGGCTTCGCGAACACCGGGGAGCTGTTTTTT
15	-	TRBV4-1	TRBJ1-5	-	CASSQDHTGNQPQHF	TGCGCCAGCAGCCAAGATCACACAGGCAATCAGCCCCAGCATTTT
13	TRBD2	TRBV2	TRBJ2-1	-	CASCLAGYNEQFF	TGTGCCAGCTGCCTAGCGGGCTACAATGAGCAGTTCTTC
17	TRBD2	TRBV4-3	TRBJ2-7	-	CASSEGTSGRRTDEQYF	TGCGCCAGTAGTGAGGGGACTAGCGGGAGGCGTACTGACGAGCAGTACTTC
16	-	TRBV7-9	TRBJ2-1	few	CASSRNYGFHRNEQFF	TGTGCCAGCAGCCGGAATTACGGGTTCCATCGCAATGAGCAGTTCTTC
15	TRBD2	TRBV15	TRBJ2-1	-	CATSRPGLAINEQFF	TGTGCCACCAGCAGGCCTGGACTAGCGATCAATGAGCAGTTCTTC
13	-	TRBV28	TRBJ2-2	few	CASSLFQDGELFF	TGTGCCAGCAGTTTATTTCAAGACGGGGAGCTGTTTTTT
12	-	TRBV10-3	TRBJ2-5	-	CAISDSGETQYF	TGTGCCATCAGTGATTCCGGCGAGACCCAGTACTTC
11	-	TRBV12-3/TRBV12-4	TRBJ2-5	-	CASSLGRSRGF	TGTGCCAGCAGTTTAGGGAGGTCGCGAGGGTTC
16	-	TRBV28	TRBJ1-6	few	CASSLAGGKQSSPLHF	TGTGCCAGCAGTTTAGCCGGAGGGAAGCAATCTTCACCCCTCCACTTT
16	TRBD2	TRBV28	TRBJ2-3	-	CASSQAPGGYTDTQYF	TGTGCCAGCAGTCAAGCCCCGGGGGGGTACACAGATACGCAGTATTTT
15	-	TRBV25-1	TRBJ2-3	-	CASSGPSVPGDTQYF	TGTGCCAGCAGTGGACCAAGCGTTCCCGGGGATACGCAGTATTTT
13	-	TRBV7-9	TRBJ1-6	-	CASSSRDQSPLHF	TGTGCCAGCAGCTCCAGGGACCAATCACCCCTCCACTTT
17	TRBD2	TRBV6-2/TRBV6-3	TRBJ2-5	few	CASSYVKLAGAMETQYF	TGTGCCAGCAGTTACGTGAAACTAGCGGGAGCTATGGAGACCCAGTACTTC
13	TRBD1	TRBV19	TRBJ1-2	-	CASSRGQGDGYTF	TGTGCCAGTAGCCGGGGACAGGGGGATGGCTACACCTTC
13	-	TRBV5-1	TRBJ1-1	-	CASRADIWTEAFF	TGCGCCAGCAGAGCGGACATATGGACTGAAGCTTTCTTT
14	-	TRBV28	TRBJ1-2	few	CASSSVGEVNGYTF	TGTGCCAGCTCATCAGTGGGGGAGGTAAATGGCTACACCTTC
13	TRBD2	TRBV29-1	TRBJ2-1	-	CSVPTGTSAEQFF	TGCAGCGTTCCTACCGGGACTAGCGCTGAGCAGTTCTTC